This entry features one T cell receptor beta chain sequence. What it binds is unknown. The source of the sample is a study of shared clonotypes between healthy human individuals. Germline-derived CDR1 and CDR2 are SGHRS and YFSETQ. V was cut by 4 bases and J by 4 bases, with 20 bases left in between. This CDR3 region has 16 residues. Whole-study results and caveats: Researchers found naive subsets generally carried larger estimated richness than memory subsets.

Clones were read by immunoSEQ multiplex PCR, and TCRdb kept only the in-frame ones, dropping some. The table records about 2.3 million clones, about 92% of them present only once. This clonotype was sampled from a young man in good health. Some clones in this sample may be carry-over from other donors' samples. Sequences were obtained from naive CD4+ T cells from PBMCs. Subset: CD45RA+ positively selected. The chain uses TRBV5-1 and TRBJ1-2, with a possible D match to TRBD1 (6 bases). This CDR3 reads CASSTFPGVSGYGYTF. CDR3 nucleotides: TGCGCCAGCAGCACCTTCCCAGGGGTCTCGGGCTATGGCTACACCTTC.